The present TCR beta chain was sequenced within a study of blood T cell repertoires in COVID-19. The overall study: COVID-19 samples from acute and convalescent phases originated in the United States, Italy and Spain.

Between the trimmed V and J ends, which lost 3 bases and 2 bases, there was a span of 20 bases. This CDR3 region has 18 residues. On this clone: The sample contains more than one DNA sequence encoding this CDR3.

Per the original methods: Estimation of nucleated cell counts was performed using reference gene primer amplification. Some clones are missing from TCRdb's copy, which holds only in-frame ones; the method was immunoSEQ multiplex PCR. That table furnishes V, J and clone size, whereas the DNA furnished D and trimming. The sample includes 300,000 to 400,000 clones, around 86% of them seen just once. This receptor was taken from a man aged 50 or older with active or convalescent COVID-19. Material: peripheral blood. The chain combines TRBV23-1 with TRBJ1-5; D unresolved. TRBV23-1 is flagged as an ORF with uncertain function. The CDR3 coding sequence is TGCGCCAGCAGTCAGTCGGAGGGCCCGGGTGACGGCAATCAGCCCCAGCATTTT. Protein sequence: CASSQSEGPGDGNQPQHF.